The 29 T cell receptor beta chains below all came from one sample that was sequenced in a study of blood T cell repertoires in COVID-19. Some clones are missing from TCRdb's copy, which holds only in-frame ones; the method was immunoSEQ multiplex PCR. The sample includes roughly 250,000 clones, 80% to 90% of them seen just once. Specimen: PBMCs or T cells enriched from blood (not recorded which). The receptor set was obtained from a woman between 40 and 50 years old who had been exposed to COVID-19.

V is TRBV6-6 and J is TRBJ2-7; 8 nucleotides line up with TRBD1. V lost 6 bases and J lost 2; bases outside the gene matches: 6. The CDR3 extends over 14 amino acids. Germline values: CDR1 MNHNY, CDR2 SVGAGI (reference sequence). The DNA for the CDR3 is TGTGCCAGCAGCCGAGGACAGGGTCCCTACGAGCAGTACGTC. Translating gives CASSRGQGPYEQYV.

This clone appeared a single time. The V gene is TRBV7-3, the J gene TRBJ2-7; 9 bases map to TRBD1. J gave up 6 bases and V 5 bases, and 5 bases lay outside the gene matches. Germline V CDR1 and CDR2: SGHTA, FQGTGA. This CDR3 is 13 amino acids long. Here the CDR3 DNA reads TGTGCCAGCAGCCCGGGACAGGGTAGCGAGCAGTACGTC. It codes for CASSPGQGSEQYV.

Worth noting for this clone: Additional DNA sequences in this sample encode the identical CDR3. J is TRBJ1-5 and V is TRBV19, with D unclear. V was trimmed by 6 bases and J by 2 bases, leaving 11 bases between them. Germline CDR1 LNHDA, CDR2 SQIVND (reference sequence). This CDR3 has 14 residues. CDR3 sequence reads: CASSIQVGNQPQHF. In DNA form, the CDR3 reads TGTGCCAGTAGCATCCAGGTGGGCAATCAGCCCCAGCATTTT. The variable domain in full, completed from reference TRBV19 and TRBJ1-5, reads DGGITQSPKYLFRKEGQNVTLSCEQNLNHDAMYWYRQDPGQGLRLIYYSQIVNDFQKGDIAEGYSVSREKKESFPLTVTSAQKNPTAFYLCASSIQVGNQPQHFGDGTRLSIL.

The chain recombines TRBV4-1 with TRBJ1-3; the match to TRBD1 covers 8 bases. With 2 bases clipped from V and 6 bases from J, the junction kept 6 bases outside the gene matches. The CDR3 is 15 residues long. Germline V gene lookup returns CDR1 MGHRA and CDR2 YSYEKL. The CDR3 protein is CASSQPGTGKNTIYF. Written as DNA, the CDR3 is TGCGCCAGCAGCCAACCCGGGACAGGCAAAAACACCATATATTTT.

The chain combines TRBV9 with TRBJ2-3, with 9 bases identical to TRBD2. Looked up from germline, CDR1 is SGDLS and CDR2 is YYNGEE. The CDR3 sequence is 16 residues long. The J segment lost 1 base and the V segment lost 0 bases, leaving 3 bases of the junction unmatched. CDR3 protein: CASSVVGLAGTDTQYF. The CDR3 nucleotides read TGTGCCAGCAGCGTAGTGGGACTAGCAGGCACAGATACGCAGTATTTT.

J is TRBJ2-3 and V is TRBV9; tentatively, D is TRBD2 (6 bases). The ends were cut back, 0 bases at V and 9 bases at J, with 11 bases in the middle. Germline V CDR1 and CDR2: SGDLS, YYNGEE. The CDR3 is made up of 13 amino acids. In DNA form, the CDR3 reads TGTGCCAGCAGCGTAGTGGAGGGAGGCACGCAGTATTTT. Protein: CASSVVEGGTQYF. The full variable domain, with the rest looked up from reference TRBV9 and TRBJ2-3, is DSGVTQTPKHLITATGQRVTLRCSPRSGDLSVYWYQQSLDQGLQFLIQYYNGEERAKGNILERFSAQQFPDLHSELNLSSLELGDSALYFCASSVVEGGTQYFGPGTRLTVL.

J is TRBJ1-4 and V is TRBV24-1; D may be TRBD1 (5 bases). The CDR3 has 15 residues. CDR1 is KGHDR and CDR2 is SFDVKD in the germline V gene. Trimming pared 5 bases from V and 3 bases from J, leaving 12 bases between. Written as DNA, the CDR3 is TGTGCCACCAGTGCGGGGGACGGCTCTAATGAAAAACTGTTTTTT. Encoded protein: CATSAGDGSNEKLFF.

Comment on this clone: A junction end diverges from the germline sequence, so it may reflect a read error. The V and J genes are TRBV5-1 and TRBJ2-2; the D gene is possibly TRBD2 (5 bases). This CDR3 has 13 residues. The germline CDR1 and CDR2 sequences are SGHRS and YFSETQ. Here the CDR3 reads CASSLLGEGELFF. The CDR3 coding sequence is TGTGCCAGCAGCTTGCTTGGGGAGGGGGAGCTGTTTTTT.

This clone was seen only once. The chain employs TRBV9 and TRBJ2-3; TRBD2 is a possible D gene (5 bases). The CDR3 is made up of 15 amino acids. CDR1 is SGDLS and CDR2 is YYNGEE in the germline V gene. V shed 4 bases and J shed 1 base, with 13 bases lying between them. CDR3 sequence (DNA): TGTGCCAGCAGCCTGTCGGGCGGGCGCACAGATACGCAGTATTTT. It encodes CASSLSGGRTDTQYF.

The V and J genes are TRBV4-3 and TRBJ1-5, with TRBD1 matching 10 bases. CDR3 length: 15 residues. V was pared by 5 bases and J by 6 bases, with 7 bases of the junction left unmatched. Looked up from germline, CDR1 is LGHNA and CDR2 is YSLEER. The CDR3 protein is CASSSDRGLVQPQHF. CDR3 DNA: TGCGCCAGCAGCTCAGACAGGGGGCTTGTTCAGCCCCAGCATTTT.

The chain uses TRBV2 and TRBJ2-5, with TRBD2 identical over 8 bases. The CDR3 consists of 15 residues. CDR1 SNHLY and CDR2 FYNNEI come from the germline V gene. Germline trimming cut 7 bases from V and 4 bases from J; bases unmatched to any gene: 11. CDR3 region: CASKFNTGGRETQYF. The CDR3 DNA reads as TGTGCCAGCAAATTCAATACGGGGGGGCGAGAGACCCAGTACTTC. Full variable domain (rest looked up from reference TRBV2 and TRBJ2-5): EPEVTQTPSHQVTQMGQEVILRCVPISNHLYFYWYRQILGQKVEFLVSFYNNEISEKSEIFDDQFSVERPDGSNFTLKIRSTKLEDSAMYFCASKFNTGGRETQYFGPGTRLLVL.

This chain uses TRBV15 with TRBJ1-2, with TRBD1 identical over 10 bases. Trimming took 10 bases from V and 7 from J; bases not matched to a gene: 9. The V gene's germline CDR1 is LNHNV and CDR2 YYDKDF (reference sequence). CDR3 length: 13 amino acids. The CDR3 protein is CAIGAGTGVGYTF. The DNA of the CDR3 is TGTGCCATAGGTGCCGGGACAGGGGTTGGCTACACCTTC.

This rearrangement joins TRBV28 to TRBJ1-5; 9 bases match TRBD1. Per germline, CDR1 MDHEN and CDR2 SYDVKM. This CDR3 has 14 amino acids. The J segment lost 4 bases and the V segment lost 5 bases, leaving 3 bases of the junction unmatched. The CDR3, as DNA: TGTGCCAGCAGTGGACAGGGGAAAAATCAGCCCCAGCATTTT. This sequence encodes CASSGQGKNQPQHF.

The CDR3 is CASSYSKGQPITEAFF. CDR3 coding DNA: TGTGCCAGCAGTTACTCGAAGGGACAGCCGATCACTGAAGCTTTCTTT. This chain connects TRBV6-5 to TRBJ1-1; TRBD1 matches 7 bases. CDR3 length: 16 amino acids. The germline CDR1 and CDR2 sequences are MNHEY and SVGAGI. The V gene end was trimmed by 0 bases and the J gene end by 4 bases; junction bases not matched to a gene: 8.

J is TRBJ1-1 and V is TRBV28, with D perhaps matching TRBD1 (5 bases). The CDR3 is 14 residues long. Germline CDR1 and CDR2: MDHEN and SYDVKM. Trimming removed 5 bases at V and 3 bases at J, with 13 bases between. The CDR3 region is CASSPVGGYTEAFF. The CDR3 DNA reads TGTGCCAGCAGTCCGGTCGGGGGATACACTGAAGCTTTCTTT.

The V call is TRBV27, the J call TRBJ2-7, with 11 bases fitting TRBD1. Germline CDR1 reads MNHEY; CDR2 reads SMNVEV (reference sequence). CDR3 length: 13 amino acids. Unmatched junction bases numbered 9, after V lost 5 bases and J lost 12 bases. The CDR3 coding sequence is TGTGCCAGCAGTCCGTGGGACAGGGGGTTTCCGTACTTC. Translating it yields CASSPWDRGFPYF.

This sequence joins TRBV7-3 and TRBJ2-1; D may be TRBD2 (6 bases). The CDR3 sequence is 14 residues long. V lost 2 bases, J lost 8 bases, and 13 bases lay in between. Germline assignment: CDR1 SGHTA and CDR2 FQGTGA. The CDR3 sequence is CASSLLGERDEQFF. CDR3 sequence (DNA): TGTGCCAGCAGCTTACTGGGGGAGCGGGATGAGCAGTTCTTC. The variable domain in full, with the rest retrieved from reference TRBV7-3 and TRBJ2-1, is GAGVSQTPSNKVTEKGKYVELRCDPISGHTALYWYRQSLGQGPEFLIYFQGTGAADDSGLPNDRFFAVRPEGSVSTLKIQRTERGDSAVYLCASSLLGERDEQFFGPGTRLTVL.

There are a few counts of this clone. The rearrangement uses TRBV24-1 and TRBJ2-5; perhaps TRBD2 as D (6 bases). Germline CDR1 KGHDR, CDR2 SFDVKD. Deletions cut 7 bases from V and 6 bases from J, with 17 bases between. CDR3 length: 14 residues. CDR3: CATSPSGERKTQYF. The CDR3 DNA follows: TGTGCCACCAGCCCATCGGGGGAAAGAAAGACCCAGTACTTC.

The gene calls are TRBV12-3 or TRBV12-4 and TRBJ1-5; possible D gene TRBD1, 6 bases. Trimming removed 6 bases from V and 5 bases from J, with 8 bases in between. The CDR3 is 12 residues long. The CDR3 DNA is TGTGCCAGCAGGGCAGGGGATCAGCCCCAGCATTTT. Residues: CASRAGDQPQHF.

V gene TRBV5-4 combines with J gene TRBJ2-5, with 8 bases aligning to TRBD2. CDR1 is SGHNT, CDR2 YYREEE, per germline (reference sequence). The V gene end was trimmed by 1 base and the J gene end by 8 bases; junction bases not matched to a gene: 10. The CDR3 length is 15 residues. CDR3 protein: CASSLYEREPRTQYF. In DNA form, the CDR3 reads TGTGCCAGCAGCTTGTATGAGCGGGAGCCCCGAACCCAGTACTTC.

The V and J genes are TRBV9 and TRBJ1-2, with 11 bases aligning to TRBD1. This CDR3 has 18 residues. In germline, CDR1 is SGDLS, CDR2 YYNGEE. V shed 4 bases, J shed 7 bases, and the junction held 18 bases outside the gene matches. The CDR3 DNA reads as TGTGCCAGCAGCTCAAGTAAGCGGACAGGGGGCCCAAGGTCTGGCTACACCTTC. Translated: CASSSSKRTGGPRSGYTF. Full variable domain (missing parts from reference TRBV9 and TRBJ1-2): DSGVTQTPKHLITATGQRVTLRCSPRSGDLSVYWYQQSLDQGLQFLIQYYNGEERAKGNILERFSAQQFPDLHSELNLSSLELGDSALYFCASSSSKRTGGPRSGYTFGSGTRLTVV.

This chain links TRBV6-1 with TRBJ2-7; D perhaps matches TRBD1 (6 bases). CDR3 length: 14 residues. Germline V gives CDR1 MNHNS, CDR2 SASEGT. The V end was cut by 2 bases, the J end by 4 bases, with 12 bases between. CDR3 loop: CASSESGGSYEQYF. Here the CDR3 DNA reads TGTGCCAGCAGTGAATCTGGGGGCTCTTACGAGCAGTACTTC.

The rearrangement uses TRBV27 and TRBJ1-1; D is ambiguous. Trimming removed 6 bases from V and 5 bases from J, with 13 bases in between. Germline V gene data show CDR1 as MNHEY and CDR2 as SMNVEV (reference sequence). The CDR3 consists of 13 residues. CDR3 nucleotide sequence: TGTGCCAGCAGCTATACTAAACGGACTGAAGCTTTCTTT. This sequence encodes CASSYTKRTEAFF.

The chain uses TRBV10-3 and TRBJ2-2; possible D gene TRBD2, 7 bases. CDR1 and CDR2 from the germline V gene are ENHRY and SYGVKD. The CDR3 is 14 amino acids. Trimming removed 4 bases at V and 4 bases at J, with 10 bases between. CDR3 amino acids: CAISGEGGTGELFF. DNA of the CDR3: TGTGCCATCAGTGGGGAGGGGGGCACCGGGGAGCTGTTTTTT.

The gene calls are TRBV12-5 and TRBJ2-1, with D perhaps matching TRBD2 (6 bases). The CDR3 spans 13 residues. The germline V gene has CDR1 LGHNT and CDR2 FRNRAP. Trimming pared 3 bases from V and 10 bases from J, leaving 13 bases between. Here the CDR3 reads CASGFLPRGEQFF. The CDR3 nucleotides read TGTGCTAGTGGTTTTCTCCCTCGGGGGGAGCAGTTCTTC. The variable domain in full, completed from reference TRBV12-5 and TRBJ2-1, reads DARVTQTPRHKVTEMGQEVTMRCQPILGHNTVFWYRQTMMQGLELLAYFRNRAPLDDSGMPKDRFSAEMPDATLATLKIQPSEPRDSAVYFCASGFLPRGEQFFGPGTRLTVL.

J is TRBJ1-2 and V is TRBV30; a possible D gene is TRBD1 (5 bases). Germline V gene data show CDR1 as GTSNPN and CDR2 as SVGIG (reference sequence). CDR3 length: 12 amino acids. Trimming left V 0 bases short and J 12 bases short, with 14 bases between. The CDR3 nucleotides read TGTGCCTGGAGTGTACCGGACATAGAAAACACCTTC. Translated: CAWSVPDIENTF.

V usage is TRBV7-6 and J usage is TRBJ2-7; perhaps TRBD1 as D (6 bases). The CDR3 extends over 14 amino acids. In germline, CDR1 is SGHVS, CDR2 FNYEAQ. V was trimmed by 1 base and J by 4 bases, leaving 11 bases between them. The CDR3, as DNA: TGTGCCAGCAGCTTAGGGACAGCCCTATACGAGCAGTACGTC. Encoded protein: CASSLGTALYEQYV.

The rearrangement links TRBV7-9 to TRBJ1-3; possibly TRBD1 for D (6 bases). V was shortened by 2 bases and J by 0 bases, with 8 bases between the two germline ends. The CDR3 is 15 residues long. Germline loops: CDR1 SEHNR, CDR2 FQNEAQ (reference sequence). CDR3 protein: CASSLMTGSGNTIYF. CDR3 DNA: TGTGCCAGCAGCTTAATGACAGGCTCTGGAAACACCATATATTTT.

The chain uses TRBV19 and TRBJ1-5; no reliable D call. The CDR3 is 14 residues long. Germline loops: CDR1 LNHDA, CDR2 SQIVND (reference sequence). V lost 2 bases and J lost 5, with 10 bases in between. The CDR3 DNA reads TGTGCCAGTAGTATAACCCCACTAGATCAGCCCCAGCATTTT. Its protein is CASSITPLDQPQHF.